This record covers a single T cell receptor (beta chain). Antigen unknown. Method: immunoSEQ multiplex PCR; TCRdb's copy keeps in-frame clones and lacks some. The sample carries 2 million to 2.5 million clones, more than 90% recorded once. The CDR3 runs to 14 residues. With 0 bases removed from V and 7 bases from J, the gap between germline ends came to 7 bases. The germline V gene has CDR1 SGHVS and CDR2 FQNEAQ. The study drew all its donors from Caucasian adults living in Nashville, Tennessee. These data originate in a study of shared clonotypes between healthy human individuals. Whole-study context: Each donor's CD8 memory used one plate, CD8 naive two, each CD4 subset three.

Whole-study findings and limits: Incompleteness in sorted-subset sequencing, despite large depth, was shown by rarefaction.

The chain uses TRBV7-8 and TRBJ1-6; the D is unclear. The clonotype was recovered from a man in his late teens or twenties in good health. Material: naive CD4+ T cells sorted from blood. Subset indicated: CD45RA+ positively selected. The CDR3 region is CASSLAGMNSPLHF. The CDR3 DNA follows: TGTGCCAGCAGCTTAGCGGGGATGAATTCACCCCTCCACTTT.